The 2 T cell receptor beta chains below all came from one sample that was sequenced in a study of T cell responses to AZD1222 COVID-19 vaccine. This table comes from immunoSEQ multiplex PCR, and its TCRdb copy is limited to in-frame clones, with some not included. The table shows around 200,000 clones, with 90% to 95% occurring only once. This sample comprised peripheral blood, obtained 28 days after the second dose of the MenACWY control vaccine. These receptors originate from an adult who received the MenACWY meningococcal vaccine as a control.

J is TRBJ2-3 and V is TRBV4-1; the D call may be TRBD1 or TRBD2 (6 bases each). Germline loops: CDR1 MGHRA, CDR2 YSYEKL. V lost 8 bases to trimming and J lost 5 bases, with 23 bases between them. This CDR3 spans 16 amino acids. The CDR3, as DNA: TGCGCCAGCCGCCTAGGGTGGGGGGCGCGTGAAGATACGCAGTATTTT. Residues: CASRLGWGAREDTQYF.

CDR3 coding DNA: TGTGCCAGCAGTTCAAGCCCGACCATGAACACTGAAGCTTTCTTT. Residues: CASSSSPTMNTEAFF. The chain uses TRBV9 and TRBJ1-1, with D unresolved. The germline V and J ends were trimmed by 5 bases and 0 bases, with 14 bases remaining between them. CDR3 size: 15 residues. Germline V gene lookup returns CDR1 SGDLS and CDR2 YYNGEE.